This passage covers 6 T cell receptor beta chains from one sample sequenced in a study of CD8+ T cells in alopecia areata. The treatment is: oral pan-JAK inhibitor, 5-10 mg twice daily. Following RNA extraction, reverse transcription yielded cDNA that acted as the sequencing template. Repertoires were generated with immunoSEQ multiplex PCR, while TCRdb's copy carries only in-frame clones and drops some. This repertoire shows more than 150,000 clones, approximately 56% found once; its top ten account for 3.3%. The sequenced sample was CD4+ T cells sorted from blood, obtained at week 4, from a patient treated with tofacitinib. All receptors come from a human donor with alopecia areata.

This chain uses TRBV30 with TRBJ1-2; weak D call: TRBD1 (5 bases). In germline, CDR1 is GTSNPN, CDR2 SVGIG (reference sequence). V was cut by 5 bases and J by 5 bases, with 12 bases left in between. This CDR3 comprises 12 residues. This CDR3 reads CAWRGSGYGYTF. For the CDR3, the DNA is TGTGCCTGGCGGGGGTCTGGTTATGGCTACACCTTC.

The rearrangement uses TRBV7-2 and TRBJ1-6; D might be TRBD1 (5 bases). V was shortened by 3 bases and J by 10 bases, with 13 bases between the two germline ends. Germline V CDR1 and CDR2: SGHTA, FQGNSA. This CDR3 comprises 14 residues. The CDR3 DNA is TGTGCCAGCAGCTTTATGGGGGAACCCTCACCCCTCCACTTT. Translated: CASSFMGEPSPLHF.

This sequence joins TRBV4-1 and TRBJ1-4; no reliable D call. The CDR3 has 15 amino acids. Looked up from germline, CDR1 is MGHRA and CDR2 is YSYEKL. Deletions cut 3 bases from V and 8 bases from J, with 16 bases between. CDR3 amino acids: CASSHSGSTEEKLFF. The CDR3 region has the DNA TGCGCCAGCAGCCACTCCGGGAGTACGGAAGAAAAACTGTTTTTT.

In its sample, this clone was seen a few times. The rearrangement links TRBV7-9 to TRBJ2-4, with D hard to call. The CDR3 sequence is 11 residues long. Trimming shortened V by 1 base and J by 8 bases, and 3 bases separated the two germline ends. Germline V gene data show CDR1 as SEHNR and CDR2 as FQNEAQ (reference sequence). For the CDR3, the DNA is TGTGCCAGCAGCTTAGAGGACATTCAGTACTTC. Its protein is CASSLEDIQYF.

The rearrangement uses TRBV11-3 and TRBJ2-2, with 9 bases matching TRBD2. In germline, CDR1 is SGHNT, CDR2 YENEEA. V trimming: 3 bases; J trimming: 7 bases; junction bases outside the gene matches: 9. The CDR3 is made up of 16 amino acids. The DNA for the CDR3 is TGTGCCAGCAGCTTTTTAATAGCGGGGGAGAACGGGGAGCTGTTTTTT. Its protein product is CASSFLIAGENGELFF.

CDR3: CASSIRDRGNGYTF. DNA of the CDR3: TGTGCCAGCAGCATCCGGGACAGGGGGAATGGCTACACCTTC. The rearrangement links TRBV5-6 to TRBJ1-2; TRBD1 matches 11 bases. The CDR3 consists of 14 residues. Germline lookup yields CDR1 SGHDT and CDR2 YYEEEE. With V trimmed by 4 bases and J by 6 bases, 5 bases remained unmatched.